This is a list of T cell receptor beta chains from one sample in a study of early stage breast cancer tumors. TCRdb's copy holds only in-frame clones and misses some; the assay was immunoSEQ multiplex PCR. The sample holds about 3,300 clones, 64% seen once. Sequencing input: breast tumor tissue. All receptors derive from a person aged 35-49 years with breast cancer. Each CDR3 is given with its conserved first and last residue. Fields, in order: D gene, J gene, V gene, clone size, CDR3 protein, CDR3 DNA. A D gene is named only where the DNA matches it firmly. Rows may omit the clone size; those that give it use once, few, many or a size class.

d_gene: TRBD2
j_gene: TRBJ2-2
v_gene: TRBV2
abundance: few
CDR3aa: CASKMTSEYTGELFF
CDR3nt: TGTGCCAGCAAGATGACTAGCGAGTACACCGGGGAGCTGTTTTTT

d_gene: .
j_gene: TRBJ1-1
v_gene: TRBV6-4
abundance: .
CDR3aa: CASSDGEYTEAFF
CDR3nt: TGTGCCAGCAGTGACGGGGAGTACACTGAAGCTTTCTTT

d_gene: .
j_gene: TRBJ2-2
v_gene: TRBV5-5
abundance: .
CDR3aa: CASSHQTGELFF
CDR3nt: TGTGCCAGCAGCCACCAGACCGGGGAGCTGTTTTTT

d_gene: .
j_gene: TRBJ2-7
v_gene: TRBV5-1
abundance: large
CDR3aa: CASSLSGDPLFYEQYF
CDR3nt: TGCGCCAGCAGCCTGTCGGGGGACCCATTGTTCTACGAGCAGTACTTC

d_gene: .
j_gene: TRBJ2-7
v_gene: TRBV15
abundance: .
CDR3aa: CATGRGQGYEQYF
CDR3nt: TGTGCCACCGGTCGGGGCCAGGGGTACGAGCAGTACTTC

d_gene: .
j_gene: TRBJ1-5
v_gene: TRBV15
abundance: .
CDR3aa: CATSRHRESNQPQHF
CDR3nt: TGTGCCACCAGCAGACACCGGGAGAGCAATCAGCCCCAGCATTTT

d_gene: TRBD2
j_gene: TRBJ2-1
v_gene: TRBV6-6
abundance: once
CDR3aa: CASSLGGLAKNEQFF
CDR3nt: TGTGCCAGCAGCCTGGGGGGACTAGCGAAAAATGAGCAGTTCTTC

d_gene: .
j_gene: TRBJ1-2
v_gene: TRBV9
abundance: .
CDR3aa: CASSPSWRINYGYTF
CDR3nt: TGTGCCAGCAGCCCGAGCTGGCGGATTAACTATGGCTACACCTTC

d_gene: TRBD2
j_gene: TRBJ2-1
v_gene: TRBV10-2
abundance: .
CDR3aa: CASSKASGSRGEQFF
CDR3nt: TGCGCCAGCAGTAAGGCTAGCGGGAGCCGGGGTGAGCAGTTCTTC

d_gene: TRBD1
j_gene: TRBJ2-5
v_gene: TRBV19
abundance: .
CDR3aa: CASKGRQGAQETQYF
CDR3nt: TGTGCCAGTAAGGGGAGACAGGGGGCACAAGAGACCCAGTACTTC

d_gene: TRBD2
j_gene: TRBJ2-1
v_gene: TRBV7-2
abundance: .
CDR3aa: CASSLQGLAGEGREQFF
CDR3nt: TGTGCCAGCAGCCTACAGGGACTAGCGGGAGAGGGAAGAGAGCAGTTCTTC

d_gene: .
j_gene: TRBJ2-5
v_gene: TRBV11-2
abundance: .
CDR3aa: CASSATGRRGQETQYF
CDR3nt: TGTGCCAGCAGCGCTACAGGGCGTCGGGGCCAAGAGACCCAGTACTTC

d_gene: TRBD1
j_gene: TRBJ2-7
v_gene: TRBV5-1
abundance: large
CDR3aa: CASSLGDSSYEQYF
CDR3nt: TGCGCCAGCAGCTTGGGGGACAGCTCCTACGAGCAGTACTTC

d_gene: TRBD2
j_gene: TRBJ2-7
v_gene: TRBV5-5
abundance: .
CDR3aa: CASSLRLAPAYEQYF
CDR3nt: TGTGCCAGCAGCTTGCGACTAGCGCCCGCCTACGAGCAGTACTTC

d_gene: TRBD2
j_gene: TRBJ2-2
v_gene: TRBV6-1
abundance: .
CDR3aa: CASSEEASGSGELFF
CDR3nt: TGTGCCAGCAGTGAAGAAGCTAGCGGGAGTGGGGAGCTGTTTTTT

d_gene: .
j_gene: TRBJ1-5
v_gene: TRBV4-2
abundance: .
CDR3aa: CASSQDTGALRQPQHF
CDR3nt: TGTGCCAGCAGCCAAGATACGGGAGCCTTGCGTCAGCCCCAGCATTTT

d_gene: TRBD2
j_gene: TRBJ2-6
v_gene: TRBV19
abundance: .
CDR3aa: CASSISGSSGANVLTF
CDR3nt: TGTGCCAGTAGTATTAGCGGGAGCTCTGGGGCCAACGTCCTGACTTTC

d_gene: .
j_gene: TRBJ2-4
v_gene: TRBV19
abundance: few
CDR3aa: CASREGGMQNIQYF
CDR3nt: TGTGCCAGTAGGGAGGGTGGAATGCAAAACATTCAGTACTTC

d_gene: .
j_gene: TRBJ1-2
v_gene: TRBV7-9
abundance: .
CDR3aa: CASSLGSSGYYGYTF
CDR3nt: TGTGCCAGCAGCTTGGGTAGCAGCGGGTACTATGGCTACACCTTC

d_gene: TRBD2
j_gene: TRBJ2-7
v_gene: TRBV6-1
abundance: .
CDR3aa: CASSRGGEFTYEQYF
CDR3nt: TGTGCCAGCAGCCGGGGGGGGGAGTTCACCTACGAGCAGTACTTC

d_gene: .
j_gene: TRBJ2-7
v_gene: TRBV2
abundance: .
CDR3aa: CASSEGRGTYEQYF
CDR3nt: TGTGCCAGCAGTGAAGGGAGAGGAACCTACGAGCAGTACTTC

d_gene: .
j_gene: TRBJ1-6
v_gene: TRBV27
abundance: .
CDR3aa: CASSLGATRPLHF
CDR3nt: TGTGCCAGCAGTTTGGGCGCAACACGGCCCCTCCACTTT

d_gene: .
j_gene: TRBJ1-4
v_gene: TRBV28
abundance: .
CDR3aa: CASSYPQGRNEKLFF
CDR3nt: TGTGCCAGCAGTTACCCACAGGGACGTAATGAAAAACTGTTTTTT

d_gene: TRBD1
j_gene: TRBJ2-3
v_gene: TRBV27
abundance: .
CDR3aa: CASSSGQGVTDTQYF
CDR3nt: TGTGCCAGCAGTTCCGGACAGGGGGTCACAGATACGCAGTATTTT

d_gene: TRBD2
j_gene: TRBJ2-5
v_gene: TRBV7-9
abundance: .
CDR3aa: CASSLGAGGETQYF
CDR3nt: TGTGCCAGCAGCTTAGGGGCGGGAGGAGAGACCCAGTACTTC

d_gene: TRBD2
j_gene: TRBJ2-3
v_gene: TRBV30
abundance: .
CDR3aa: CAWTPGLAGRWADTQYF
CDR3nt: TGTGCCTGGACCCCGGGACTAGCGGGGAGGTGGGCAGATACGCAGTATTTT

d_gene: .
j_gene: TRBJ1-2
v_gene: TRBV7-9
abundance: .
CDR3aa: CASSLSDFELDYGYTF
CDR3nt: TGTGCCAGCAGCTTAAGTGATTTCGAGCTGGACTATGGCTACACCTTC

d_gene: .
j_gene: TRBJ1-5
v_gene: TRBV12-5
abundance: .
CDR3aa: CASGFGEYQPQHF
CDR3nt: TGTGCTAGTGGTTTTGGGGAATATCAGCCCCAGCATTTT

d_gene: TRBD1
j_gene: TRBJ1-1
v_gene: TRBV18
abundance: .
CDR3aa: CASSQDRGGTEAFF
CDR3nt: TGTGCCAGCTCACAGGACAGGGGTGGAACTGAAGCTTTCTTT

d_gene: .
j_gene: TRBJ2-2
v_gene: TRBV6-4
abundance: once
CDR3aa: CASSDSSYTGELFF
CDR3nt: TGTGCCAGCAGTGACTCCAGTTACACCGGGGAGCTGTTTTTT

d_gene: TRBD1
j_gene: TRBJ2-2
v_gene: TRBV18
abundance: .
CDR3aa: CASSSQGAGNTGELFF
CDR3nt: TGTGCCAGCTCCAGTCAGGGGGCCGGGAACACCGGGGAGCTGTTTTTT

d_gene: .
j_gene: TRBJ1-1
v_gene: TRBV28
abundance: .
CDR3aa: CASSEGTEAFF
CDR3nt: TGTGCCAGTTCAGAGGGCACTGAAGCTTTCTTT

d_gene: .
j_gene: TRBJ2-2
v_gene: TRBV28
abundance: .
CDR3aa: CASTERGGNTGELFF
CDR3nt: TGTGCCAGCACCGAAAGGGGGGGGAACACCGGGGAGCTGTTTTTT

d_gene: TRBD2
j_gene: TRBJ2-1
v_gene: TRBV2
abundance: .
CDR3aa: CASSHGGGYEQFF
CDR3nt: TGTGCCAGCAGTCATGGGGGGGGGTATGAGCAGTTCTTC

d_gene: TRBD1
j_gene: TRBJ2-5
v_gene: TRBV2
abundance: once
CDR3aa: CASRRTGEETQYF
CDR3nt: TGTGCCAGCAGAAGGACAGGGGAAGAGACCCAGTACTTC

d_gene: TRBD1
j_gene: TRBJ2-7
v_gene: TRBV25-1
abundance: .
CDR3aa: CASSETGTGGGEQYF
CDR3nt: TGTGCCAGCAGTGAAACCGGGACAGGGGGCGGTGAGCAGTACTTC

d_gene: .
j_gene: TRBJ2-3
v_gene: TRBV10-3
abundance: once
CDR3aa: CAISEGFLLTDTQYF
CDR3nt: TGTGCCATCAGTGAGGGCTTCTTACTCACAGATACGCAGTATTTT

d_gene: TRBD1
j_gene: TRBJ2-7
v_gene: TRBV19
abundance: .
CDR3aa: CASSIEARQGYEQYF
CDR3nt: TGTGCCAGTAGTATAGAGGCTCGACAGGGCTACGAGCAGTACTTC

d_gene: TRBD2
j_gene: TRBJ2-3
v_gene: TRBV2
abundance: .
CDR3aa: CASSVGLAVATDTQYF
CDR3nt: TGTGCCAGCAGCGTGGGACTAGCTGTGGCAACAGATACGCAGTATTTT